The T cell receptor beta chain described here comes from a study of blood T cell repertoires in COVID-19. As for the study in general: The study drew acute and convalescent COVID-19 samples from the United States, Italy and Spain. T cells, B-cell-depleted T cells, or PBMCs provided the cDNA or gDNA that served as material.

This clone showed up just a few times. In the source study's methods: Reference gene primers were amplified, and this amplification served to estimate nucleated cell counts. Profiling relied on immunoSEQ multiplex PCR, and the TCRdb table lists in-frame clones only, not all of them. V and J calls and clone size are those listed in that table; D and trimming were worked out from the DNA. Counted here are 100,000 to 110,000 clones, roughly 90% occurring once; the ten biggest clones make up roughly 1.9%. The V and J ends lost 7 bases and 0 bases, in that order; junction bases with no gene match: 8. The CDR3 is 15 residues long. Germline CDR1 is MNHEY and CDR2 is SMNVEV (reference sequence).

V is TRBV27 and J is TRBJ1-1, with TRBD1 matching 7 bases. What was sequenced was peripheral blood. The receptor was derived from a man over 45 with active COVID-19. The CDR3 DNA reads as TGTGCCAGCACCCCGGCAGGGGGATTGAACACTGAAGCTTTCTTT. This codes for CASTPAGGLNTEAFF.